One sample yielded the 20 T cell receptor delta chains listed below, sequenced in a study of gamma-delta T cells after stem cell transplantation. TCRdb re-called the RT-PCR reads using CATT. The data contain about 3,500 delta-chain clones, 9% to 14% of them singletons. Sequencing was done on a sample of gamma-delta T cells. Receptors were obtained from a human donor. It is not recorded whose cells these are; they may come from a transplant donor.

This clone was seen a few times. V and J are TRDV1 and TRDJ2; unclear D gene. The CDR3 totals 20 residues. The V end lost 0 bases, the J end lost 3 bases, and 23 bases lay between the germline ends. Per germline, CDR1 TSWWSYY and CDR2 QGS. Here the CDR3 DNA reads TGTGCTCTTGGGGAACTCCTCCACGCTCTAACTAAGCCTCTGACAGCACAACTCTTCTTT. As protein: CALGELLHALTKPLTAQLFF.

The V call is TRDV1, the J call TRDJ1; TRDD3 matches at 9 bases. The V and J ends lost 1 base and 4 bases, in that order; junction bases with no gene match: 16. The CDR3 runs to 19 residues. Germline values: CDR1 TSWWSYY, CDR2 QGS. The CDR3 DNA follows: TGTGCTCTTGGGGAACCACTCTCACAGGGGGATACTGGGGTCGATAAACTCATCTTT. Translation: CALGEPLSQGDTGVDKLIF.

The rearrangement joins TRDV1 to TRDJ1; possible D gene TRDD3, 5 bases. This CDR3 contains 18 residues. V lost 3 bases and J 0 bases, leaving 20 bases between the germline ends. Germline loops: CDR1 TSWWSYY, CDR2 QGS. The CDR3 protein is CALGDPGGGPPYTDKLIF. CDR3 coding DNA: TGTGCTCTTGGGGACCCCGGAGGGGGCCCGCCTTACACCGATAAACTCATCTTT.

The chain carries TRDV1 and TRDJ1; 13 bases fit TRDD3. CDR3 length: 20 residues. With V trimmed by 4 bases and J by 4 bases, 18 bases remained unmatched. Per germline, CDR1 TSWWSYY and CDR2 QGS. The CDR3 nucleotides read TGTGCTCTTGGGGGCTTTCCTGACGTACTGGGGGATACGGTCGACGATAAACTCATCTTT. Amino acids: CALGGFPDVLGDTVDDKLIF.

This clone occurred a few times. The rearrangement joins TRAV29/DV5 to TRDJ1; D is unresolved. The CDR3 totals 14 residues. Germline V gives CDR1 NSMFDY, CDR2 ISSIKDK. Trimming took off 0 bases at V and 2 bases at J, with 11 bases between the two ends. CDR3 sequence (DNA): TGTGCAGCAAGCGCGGGGTATAGGACCGATAAACTCATCTTT. This sequence encodes CAASAGYRTDKLIF.

This clone was picked up a small number of times. The chain links TRDV1 to TRDJ2, with a weak D call TRDD3 (10 bases). Germline V gene sequence: CDR1 TSWWSYY, CDR2 QGS. V shed 3 bases and J shed 7 bases, with 33 bases lying between them. The CDR3 has 21 residues. The CDR3 DNA sequence: TGTGCTCTTGGGGAGCCCCCTTCCTACACGACCTGGGGGATAGGTGAAGCACAACTCTTCTTT. It yields the protein CALGEPPSYTTWGIGEAQLFF.

By frequency in the sample, this clone is large. The chain has TRDV2 and TRDJ3; TRDD3 is a possible D gene (6 bases). The CDR3 spans 18 residues. Trimming removed 3 bases at V and 0 bases at J, with 14 bases between. Germline CDR1 is GEAIGNYY and CDR2 is EKD. The DNA for the CDR3 is TGTGCCTGTGACGCGCGATACGCTCTCTCCTGGGACACCCGACAGATGTTTTTC. It encodes CACDARYALSWDTRQMFF.

The J gene is TRDJ1, the V gene TRDV1, with TRDD3 as a possible D gene (5 bases). No J gene is reported in TCRdb; it was inferred here by comparing the DNA with germline. The CDR3 has 18 residues. The germline V gene encodes CDR1 TSWWSYY and CDR2 QGS. Deletions cut 1 base from V and 2 bases from J, with 20 bases between. The CDR3 bases are TGTGCTCTTGGGGAACGGGGCTCCGTACTGAGGGGAACCGATAAACTCATCTTT. It specifies CALGERGSVLRGTDKLIF.

To note about this clone: A much more abundant neighbour one base away suggests this may be a read error. The chain links TRDV2 to TRDJ3; the match to TRDD3 covers 12 bases. CDR3 size: 21 residues. With V trimmed by 0 bases and J by 0 bases, 8 bases remained unmatched. Germline CDR1 GEAIGNYY, CDR2 EKD. CDR3 DNA sequence: TGTGCCTGTGACACCGATCCTGGGGGATACGCCAGCTCCTGGGACACCCGACAGATGTTTTTC. Protein product: CACDTDPGGYASSWDTRQMFF.

V is TRAV29/DV5 and J is TRDJ1, with 7 bases fitting TRDD3. Trimming cost V 3 bases and J 3 bases; bases outside gene matches: 26. The CDR3 runs to 20 residues. The germline CDR1 and CDR2 sequences are NSMFDY and ISSIKDK. This CDR3 reads CAATLASGNYQRGIPDKLIF. CDR3 DNA sequence: TGTGCAGCAACCCTCGCTTCCGGGAACTATCAGCGTGGGATACCCGATAAACTCATCTTT.

This clone was detected only a few times. The CDR3: CALGTTGGYAGYTDKLIF. CDR3 nucleotides: TGTGCTCTTGGGACTACTGGGGGATACGCCGGGTACACCGATAAACTCATCTTT. The chain employs TRDV1 and TRDJ1, with TRDD3 identical over 13 bases. J gave up 0 bases and V 5 bases, and 9 bases lay outside the gene matches. This CDR3 contains 18 residues. The germline V gene encodes CDR1 TSWWSYY and CDR2 QGS.

The chain recombines TRDV1 with TRDJ2; 8 nucleotides agree with TRDD2. Germline values: CDR1 TSWWSYY, CDR2 QGS. Germline trimming cut 1 base from V and 8 bases from J; bases unmatched to any gene: 12. This CDR3 region has 17 residues. For the CDR3, the DNA is TGTGCTCTTGGGGAACCGGGGTCTTCCTACCCCCACGCACAACTCTTCTTT. It specifies CALGEPGSSYPHAQLFF.

Turning to this clone: One junction end does not reproduce the germline sequence, and a read error may be involved. The identical CDR3 is also encoded by other nucleotide sequences in the sample. J is TRDJ1 and V is TRDV1; D is possibly TRDD3 (6 bases). CDR1 and CDR2 from the germline V gene are TSWWSYY and QGS. The CDR3 length is 24 residues. CDR3 sequence: CALGELNTRGLHPGIHEYTDKLIF. The CDR3 region has the DNA TGTGCTCTTGGGGAACTAAATACCCGGGGCCTACACCCGGGGATTCACGAGTACACTGATAAACTCATCTTT.

This clone was picked up a small number of times. The chain joins TRDV1 to TRDJ1; TRDD3 matches 11 bases. The CDR3 runs to 21 residues. CDR1 and CDR2 from the germline V gene are TSWWSYY and QGS. Trimming at V came to 1 base and at J to 1 base, leaving 17 bases not matched to a gene. The CDR3 loop is CALGEPCYSEAGGYSTDKLIF. In DNA form, the CDR3 reads TGTGCTCTTGGGGAACCGTGCTATTCGGAGGCTGGGGGATACTCCACCGATAAACTCATCTTT.

This clone was detected only a few times. In DNA form, the CDR3 reads TGTGCTTTACCTTCCCCTCGTACTGGGGGAGATCTCCGGGAGGACGATAAACTCATCTTT. It specifies CALPSPRTGGDLREDDKLIF. The chain links TRDV3 to TRDJ1, with TRDD3 identical over 9 bases. CDR3 length: 20 amino acids. The germline V gene encodes CDR1 TVYSNPD and CDR2 GDNSRS (reference sequence).

Relative to its sample, this clone is large. The rearrangement joins TRDV2 to TRDJ2, with D unclear. Trimming took 0 bases from V and 0 from J, leaving 13 bases between them. The CDR3 sequence is 17 residues long. Germline CDR1 GEAIGNYY, CDR2 EKD. The CDR3 nucleotides are TGTGCCTGTGACACCGTACTCCCTCTATCTTTGACAGCACAACTCTTCTTT. Translation gives CACDTVLPLSLTAQLFF.

This clone occurred a few times. The chain has TRDV1 and TRDJ1; 12 bases align to TRDD3. V shed 4 bases, J shed 0 bases, and the junction held 9 bases outside the gene matches. The CDR3 runs 18 residues. Germline CDR1 and CDR2: TSWWSYY and QGS. The chain's CDR3 is CALGGTLGDTLYTDKLIF. The CDR3 DNA is TGTGCTCTTGGGGGTACACTGGGGGATACCCTATACACCGATAAACTCATCTTT.

In its sample, this clone was seen a few times. This chain links TRDV3 with TRDJ1, with a possible D match to TRDD3 (5 bases). Germline-derived CDR1 and CDR2 are TVYSNPD and GDNSRS (reference sequence). V was trimmed by 1 base and J by 0 bases, leaving 21 bases between them. CDR3 length equals 17 residues. The CDR3 DNA is TGTGCCTTTATTTTTCGGGATCCAACACCGTACACCGATAAACTCATCTTT. It translates to CAFIFRDPTPYTDKLIF.

V and J are TRDV1 and TRDJ1, with 8 bases aligning to TRDD3. In the absence of a J gene in TCRdb, the DNA was matched to germline to assign it here. The CDR3 extends over 22 amino acids. CDR1 is TSWWSYY and CDR2 is QGS in the germline V gene. Trimming removed 0 bases from V and 0 bases from J; junction bases left unmatched: 21. The CDR3 DNA reads TGTGCTCTTGGGGAACTAAGAGCGTCCCCACGTACTGGGGGGACGTACACCGATAAACTCATCTTT. This encodes CALGELRASPRTGGTYTDKLIF.

This clone is termed large. This chain joins TRDV3 and TRDJ1; 10 bases agree with TRDD3. The CDR3 is 17 residues long. Germline values: CDR1 TVYSNPD, CDR2 GDNSRS (reference sequence). V was clipped by 4 bases and J by 0 bases; unmatched bases: 14. DNA for the CDR3: TGTGCCTCCCCGCTACTGGGGGATCACCTCTACACCGATAAACTCATCTTT. Protein sequence: CASPLLGDHLYTDKLIF.